This TCR beta chain was observed in a study of T cells in Graves' hyperthyroidism and ophthalmopathy. Study results and caveats: Before onset, by a median of around six months, the model predicted ophthalmopathy. The blood repertoire included most of the expanded thyroid clonotypes above 0.001. Researchers report that a 13 V-J model separated ophthalmopathy from stable hyperthyroidism.

Amplified TCR beta CDR3 regions came from RNA transcripts. Using the HTBI primer set, a first-round RT-PCR was run on the TCR CDR3. TCRdb reprocessed the multiplex PCR reads via MiXCR and lists one record per CDR3 protein. Of 550,000 to 700,000 distinct CDR3 sequences listed, just over 45% are singletons. In making diagnoses, clinical symptoms, serum thyroxine and TRAb, thyroid ultrasound and orbital computed tomography were all used. About this clonotype: Its antigen is currently unknown.

The source of this sequence is an adult woman with Graves' disease, either hyperthyroidism or ophthalmopathy (not recorded which). Specimen: peripheral blood or thyroid tissue (not recorded which).

CDR3 sequence (DNA): TGTGCCATCAGCGGACAGGAGACCTACGAGCAGTACTTC. It is translated as CAISGQETYEQYF. The chain links TRBV10-3 to TRBJ2-7, with 7 nucleotides matching TRBD1. This CDR3 is built from 13 residues. J lost 2 bases, V lost 6 bases, and 4 bases had no gene match. In germline, CDR1 is ENHRY, CDR2 SYGVKD.